This T cell receptor (beta chain) derives from a study of OX40 agonist ivuxolimab in advanced cancers. Broadly, across the study: Ivuxolimab, which targeted the costimulatory receptor OX40 (CD134), was an agonistic, fully human IgG2 monoclonal antibody. Intravenous ivuxolimab was administered to patients every 2 weeks at six dose levels: 0.01, 0.1, 0.3, 1.5, 3 and 10 mg/kg. Of the approximately 53 patients in dose escalation, around 20 had hepatocellular carcinoma, some 15 had melanoma, 9 had renal cell carcinoma and 9 had head and neck cancer. The dose-escalation cohort was around 84% male with a mean age of about 58 years, ranging from about 20 to 80. Prior anti-PD-1, anti-PD-L1 or anti-CTLA-4 therapy was permitted, and approximately 41% of dose-escalation patients had received checkpoint inhibitors. Partial responses occurred in three dose-escalation patients: two with cutaneous melanoma and one with hepatocellular carcinoma. The point of sequencing TCRbeta in the periphery was to test whether ivuxolimab changed TCR sequence diversity and drove clonal T-cell expansion. The paper describes the monotherapy dose-escalation part (N of about 57 patients) of the phase I trial of ivuxolimab. What the authors observed across the whole study: In partial responders in the 0.1-3.0 mg/kg groups, normalized peripheral clonal expansion was found to be among the lowest, especially among CD8+ T cells. After ivuxolimab, expanded clones were on average more numerous among CD8+ T cells than among CD4+ T cells. Low levels of normalized T-cell clonal expansion were also seen in some patients who did not respond. Antigen specificity was not determined for the clonally expanded peripheral T cells. At doses of 0.1 to 3.0 mg/kg, clonal expansion of both CD4+ and CD8+ blood T cells was observed from baseline to week 6.

The trial excluded patients who had a history of autoimmune disease or were on systemic immunosuppression. In every dose cohort, peripheral blood was drawn for TCR sequencing at baseline, cycle 4 day 1, and cycle 7 day 1. Samples were obtained from an open-label, multicenter, first-in-human phase I dose-escalation trial of ivuxolimab. The trial enrolled adults with locally advanced or metastatic head and neck squamous cell, hepatocellular, melanoma or renal cell carcinoma. Before TCR sequencing, CD4+ T cells and CD8+ T cells from peripheral blood were sorted into separate populations. About this clone itself: The clone's antigen remains unknown. Within one base of it there is no much larger clone, and no base qualities were kept.

Trimming removed 1 base from V and 0 bases from J; the gene matches leave 8 bases unexplained. The CDR3, cysteine through phenylalanine, is 17 amino acids long. This entry keeps only the CDR3 DNA: 51 bases, framed from base 1. In the germline V gene (reference sequence), CDR1 corresponds to LNHDA and CDR2 to SQIVND. For sequencing of the TCRbeta CDR3 region, genomic DNA was extracted from the sorted cells. The immunoSEQ Assay was used to sequence the TCRbeta CDR3 regions. As stored in TCRdb, this immuneACCESS dataset retains in-frame rearrangements with V and J assigned. A fraction of the clones does not appear; measured against another copy, unresolved V genes explain less than half of the discrepancy, and the remainder lacks a known reason. This sample gives tens of thousands of clones in total; over 80% of them show up just once. The biggest ten clones account for about 5.4% of the sample.

This clonotype originated in an adult with an advanced solid tumor such as melanoma, head and neck, liver or kidney cancer. This sequence uses TRBV19 and TRBJ1-1, with TRBD1 matching 7 junction bases. The sample consisted of CD4+ or CD8+ T cells sorted from blood, taken in a trial of the OX40 agonist ivuxolimab. The nucleotides are TGTGCCAGTAGTATAGGTACGGGCAGGGGGTTGAACACTGAAGCTTTCTTT. This sequence encodes CASSIGTGRGLNTEAFF.